These 22 T cell receptor beta chains share one sample of origin, sequenced in a study of shared clonotypes between healthy human individuals (dated by TCRdb to 2018 to 2021). Library creation used the immunoSEQ multiplex PCR assay. This is the immuneACCESS table as TCRdb keeps it, with only in-frame sequences that have V and J called. A part of the clones is gone; compared with another copy, unresolved V genes explain less than half, and the rest is unexplained. Counted in this sample were about 470,000 clones; 75% to 85% of them appeared once. The leading ten clones occupy 13% of the sample. The sequencing input was PBMCs. The receptors shown here come from a woman aged 40 to 49 in good health. Some clones in this sample may be carry-over from other donors' samples.

The V and J genes are TRBV4-3 and TRBJ2-2; 10 bases are a match to TRBD2. V dropped 4 bases and J dropped 0; count of bases not matched to a gene: 8. The CDR3 covers 18 residues. Germline V gene sequence: CDR1 LGHNA, CDR2 YSLEER. CDR3 nucleotides: TGCGCCAGCAGCCCTATAGCGGGAGGCATCGCGAACACCGGGGAGCTGTTTTTT. Amino acids: CASSPIAGGIANTGELFF.

CDR3 sequence reads: CASSPLEGGAKNIQYF. The CDR3 DNA reads TGTGCCAGCTCACCACTGGAGGGGGGAGCCAAAAACATTCAGTACTTC. The chain couples TRBV18 to TRBJ2-4; either TRBD1 or TRBD2 may fit D (6 bases each). Germline assignment: CDR1 KGHSH and CDR2 LQKENI. Trimming pared 1 base from V and 0 bases from J, leaving 10 bases between. The length of the CDR3 is 16 residues.

The V gene is TRBV11-3, the J gene TRBJ2-3; D gene ambiguous. The CDR3 is 13 residues long. Germline V gives CDR1 SGHNT, CDR2 YENEEA. V lost 1 base and J lost 2, with 4 bases in between. Here the CDR3 DNA reads TGTGCCAGCAGCTTAGGGCCCACAGATACGCAGTATTTT. Its protein is CASSLGPTDTQYF.

The V and J genes are TRBV5-4 and TRBJ2-7, with a possible D match to TRBD1 (6 bases). This CDR3 is built from 15 residues. V was clipped by 0 bases and J by 0 bases, with 10 bases between them. CDR1 SGHNT and CDR2 YYREEE come from the germline V gene (reference sequence). CDR3 DNA sequence: TGTGCCAGCAGCTTGGGGGGGCAAATCTCCTACGAGCAGTACTTC. This encodes CASSLGGQISYEQYF.

J is TRBJ1-5 and V is TRBV19, with 9 nucleotides matching TRBD1. Germline loops: CDR1 LNHDA, CDR2 SQIVND (reference sequence). This CDR3 has 15 residues. V lost 5 bases to trimming and J lost 4 bases; unmatched junction nucleotides: 6. As DNA, the CDR3 is TGTGCCAGTAGTGTACAGGGGGCCGTAAATCAGCCCCAGCATTTT. Encoded protein: CASSVQGAVNQPQHF.

V usage is TRBV7-4 and J usage is TRBJ2-7, with D hard to call. CDR3 length equals 17 residues. CDR1 SGHVT and CDR2 SQSDAQ come from the germline V gene. Trimming left V 2 bases short and J 4 bases short, with 21 bases between. The CDR3 nucleotides read TGTGCCAGCAGCTTAAACCTCTTAGGTGGCAGGCGGTACGAGCAGTACTTC. Translated: CASSLNLLGGRRYEQYF.

CDR3 region: CASSLYRRNTEAFF. The CDR3 coding sequence is TGTGCCAGCAGTCTATACAGGAGGAACACTGAAGCTTTCTTT. This rearrangement joins TRBV27 to TRBJ1-1; D perhaps matches TRBD1 (5 bases). The CDR3 loop spans 14 amino acids. Trimming took off 5 bases at V and 1 base at J, with 11 bases between the two ends. The germline gives CDR1 MNHEY, CDR2 SMNVEV (reference sequence).

Of note for this clone: This sample includes further DNA sequences coding for the same CDR3. The chain uses TRBV10-2 and TRBJ1-5, with D perhaps TRBD1 (5 bases). The CDR3 runs 14 residues. Per germline, CDR1 WSHSY and CDR2 SAAADI. Trimming removed 2 bases from V and 6 bases from J, with 11 bases in between. For the CDR3, the DNA is TGCGCCAGCAGTGAGGGGGGTGTCGGTCAGCCCCAGCATTTT. Its protein product is CASSEGGVGQPQHF.

The J gene is TRBJ2-1, the V gene TRBV18; 12 bases are a match to TRBD2. The V gene's germline CDR1 is KGHSH and CDR2 LQKENI. The trim removed 3 bases at V and 7 bases at J, leaving 4 bases unmatched. The CDR3 length is 15 residues. The CDR3 DNA reads as TGTGCCAGCTCACCGTTGACTAGCGGGAGAAATGAGCAGTTCTTC. This encodes CASSPLTSGRNEQFF.

The chain recombines TRBV11-1 with TRBJ2-3, with TRBD2 identical over 15 bases. V trimming: 5 bases; J trimming: 1 base; junction bases outside the gene matches: 4. The CDR3 is made up of 17 amino acids. Germline CDR1 is SGHAT and CDR2 is FQDESV (reference sequence). In DNA form, the CDR3 reads TGTGCCAGCAGCATCGGACTAGCGGGAGGGGGCACAGATACGCAGTATTTT. Residues: CASSIGLAGGGTDTQYF.

The gene calls are TRBV10-2 and TRBJ2-1, with D possibly TRBD1 on 6 matching bases. The germline V gene encodes CDR1 WSHSY and CDR2 SAAADI. V lost 2 bases and J lost 1, with 6 bases in between. The CDR3 runs to 14 residues. Here the CDR3 DNA reads TGCGCCAGCAGTGAGACAGGGTCCTACAATGAGCAGTTCTTC. Amino acids: CASSETGSYNEQFF.

This chain connects TRBV6-6 to TRBJ2-5; no definite D call. The V end was cut by 0 bases, the J end by 7 bases, with 15 bases between. Germline CDR1 MNHNY, CDR2 SVGAGI (reference sequence). The CDR3 extends over 15 amino acids. The CDR3 spells CASSYSTPDLGTQYF. Written as DNA, the CDR3 is TGTGCCAGCAGTTACTCGACCCCGGATTTGGGGACCCAGTACTTC.

The chain uses TRBV2 and TRBJ2-5, with TRBD1 matching 7 bases. V was clipped by 6 bases and J by 1 base; unmatched bases: 8. This CDR3 has 15 residues. Looked up from germline, CDR1 is SNHLY and CDR2 is FYNNEI. The CDR3 spells CASSRMRGPQETQYF. CDR3 in DNA: TGTGCCAGCAGCAGAATGAGGGGGCCCCAAGAGACCCAGTACTTC.

This clone was counted many times. The rearrangement uses TRBV5-1 and TRBJ2-1, with 7 bases fitting TRBD1. Trimming removed 1 base from V and 3 bases from J; junction bases left unmatched: 7. This CDR3 spans 16 amino acids. Per germline, CDR1 SGHRS and CDR2 YFSETQ. CDR3 nucleotide sequence: TGCGCCAGCAGCTTGTGGCAGGGGGACCGCTACAATGAGCAGTTCTTC. This gives the protein CASSLWQGDRYNEQFF.

The V call is TRBV28, the J call TRBJ1-5; 9 nucleotides agree with TRBD1. V was clipped by 6 bases and J by 2 bases; unmatched bases: 8. CDR3 size: 16 residues. Germline V gene data show CDR1 as MDHEN and CDR2 as SYDVKM. As DNA, the CDR3 is TGTGCCAGCAGCTGGGACAGGGACATGCGCAATCAGCCCCAGCATTTT. It translates to CASSWDRDMRNQPQHF.

This chain links TRBV19 with TRBJ2-5; no reliable D call. Trimming removed 0 bases at V and 5 bases at J, with 10 bases between. In germline, CDR1 is LNHDA, CDR2 SQIVND (reference sequence). The CDR3 runs to 14 residues. CDR3 in amino acids: CASSIDGRRETQYF. The CDR3 DNA follows: TGTGCCAGTAGTATAGATGGTAGACGGGAGACCCAGTACTTC.

The gene calls are TRBV6-1 and TRBJ2-5; D is perhaps TRBD2 (6 bases). There are 15 residues in the CDR3. Between the trimmed V and J ends, which lost 2 bases and 2 bases, there was a span of 12 bases. Germline lookup yields CDR1 MNHNS and CDR2 SASEGT. The CDR3 bases are TGTGCCAGCAGTGAATTAGCGGATCGACAAGAGACCCAGTACTTC. Its translation is CASSELADRQETQYF.

This chain joins TRBV27 and TRBJ2-5; tentatively, D is TRBD2 (6 bases). Germline assignment: CDR1 MNHEY and CDR2 SMNVEV (reference sequence). This CDR3 has 13 amino acids. Deletions cut 4 bases from V and 5 bases from J, with 11 bases between. CDR3 in amino acids: CASSYRELETQYF. The CDR3 bases are TGTGCCAGCAGTTACCGGGAGCTTGAGACCCAGTACTTC.

The chain couples TRBV10-1 to TRBJ2-1; TRBD1 matches 8 bases. The CDR3 extends over 16 amino acids. Germline trimming cut 2 bases from V and 8 bases from J; bases unmatched to any gene: 11. Germline V lookup: CDR1 WNHNN, CDR2 SYGVQD (reference sequence). Here the CDR3 DNA reads TGCGCCAGCAGTGAGCTTGACAGGGGAGACGGGGATGAGCAGTTCTTC. This codes for CASSELDRGDGDEQFF.

This chain connects TRBV15 to TRBJ2-1, with 7 bases fitting TRBD2. V was pared by 5 bases and J by 7 bases, with 11 bases of the junction left unmatched. The CDR3 has 15 amino acids. The germline V gene has CDR1 LNHNV and CDR2 YYDKDF (reference sequence). CDR3 amino acids: CATSGLAGPGNEQFF. CDR3 nucleotides: TGTGCCACCAGCGGTTTAGCGGGCCCGGGGAATGAGCAGTTCTTC.

This clone was detected ten times or more. This chain joins TRBV25-1 and TRBJ1-6; D is perhaps TRBD1 (5 bases). Trimming removed 6 bases from V and 8 bases from J, with 8 bases in between. Germline CDR1 MGHDK, CDR2 SYGVNS. This CDR3 has 12 residues. The CDR3 loop reads CASRDIDSPLHF. In DNA form, the CDR3 reads TGTGCCAGCAGGGACATAGATTCACCCCTCCACTTT.

The chain has TRBV7-2 and TRBJ1-2, with 9 nucleotides matching TRBD1. The CDR3 is 14 residues long. With 5 bases clipped from V and 5 bases from J, the junction kept 6 bases outside the gene matches. Per the germline V gene, CDR1 is SGHTA and CDR2 is FQGNSA. This chain's CDR3 is CASSRQGVGYGYTF. The CDR3 DNA is TGTGCCAGCAGCCGACAGGGGGTCGGGTATGGCTACACCTTC.